This T cell receptor beta chain was documented in a study of cytomegalovirus exposure and HLA in healthy donors. The study ran its PCR with 60 Vbeta and 13 Jbeta primers. Using immunoSEQ multiplex PCR, the repertoire was profiled, and TCRdb retains in-frame clones only, with some absent. This table has over 70,000 clones, under 80% appearing once. The sample taken for sequencing was PBMCs. This TCR derives from a man aged 25 to 40 in good health and CMV-seropositive.

The CDR3 DNA sequence: TGTGCCAGCAGCTTCTCTTTCCCAGGGGGACCTAACTATGGCTACACCTTC. Translating gives CASSFSFPGGPNYGYTF. The rearrangement uses TRBV5-6 and TRBJ1-2; TRBD1 agrees at 7 bases. Per germline, CDR1 SGHDT and CDR2 YYEEEE. This CDR3 has 17 residues. With V trimmed by 2 bases and J by 0 bases, 10 bases remained unmatched.